This T cell receptor beta chain was observed in a study of beta chain features in type 1 diabetes. Points from the study as a whole: Shorter TCRB CDR3s, moderately but significantly so, were found in Type 1 diabetes patients in all four CD4+ subsets.

Germline lookup yields CDR1 SGDLS and CDR2 YYNGEE. Between the trimmed V and J ends, which lost 3 bases and 2 bases, there was a span of 14 bases. There are 15 residues in the CDR3. This clone was recorded a few times. The antigen is undetermined. The isolated RNA, all of it, was reverse transcribed, so expressed TCRB transcripts were what got sequenced. TCRdb's copy holds only in-frame clones and misses some; the assay was immunoSEQ multiplex PCR. This sample carries 120,000 or so clones, 17% of them seen once, and the ten largest clones take 2.6%. The chain couples TRBV9 to TRBJ2-5; D perhaps matches TRBD1 (5 bases). The sequenced sample was central memory CD4+ T cells from blood. This TCR came from a man between 18 and 29 years old with type 1 diabetes. As DNA, the CDR3 is TGTGCCAGCAGCGCCTTCGACAGCCTGCAAGAGACCCAGTACTTC. Its protein product is CASSAFDSLQETQYF.